This passage covers 5 T cell receptor beta chains from one sample sequenced in a study of CD8+ T cells in alopecia areata. cDNA reverse transcribed from extracted RNA served as the sequencing template. Here immunoSEQ multiplex PCR was the method, and the copy in TCRdb shows in-frame clones only, minus some. The sample has around 150,000 clones, roughly 50% seen once. The sample comprised CD4+ T cells sorted from blood. The receptors shown here come from a human donor in good health.

This clone has only a few counts. The rearrangement joins TRBV9 to TRBJ2-1, with D unclear. The CDR3 consists of 16 residues. The germline gives CDR1 SGDLS, CDR2 YYNGEE. V lost 4 bases and J lost 0, with 14 bases in between. In nucleotides, the CDR3 is TGTGCCAGCAGCCCGTACGCCAAGAGCTCCTACAATGAGCAGTTCTTC. Protein: CASSPYAKSSYNEQFF.

This clone was counted between two and nine times. Different DNA sequences within this sample yield the same CDR3. This chain uses TRBV5-1 with TRBJ1-1; D is unresolved. V lost 0 bases and J 1 base, leaving 4 bases between the germline ends. CDR1 and CDR2 from the germline V gene are SGHRS and YFSETQ. This CDR3 spans 13 amino acids. The CDR3 reads CASSLGGNTEAFF. Written as DNA, the CDR3 is TGCGCCAGCAGCTTGGGGGGGAACACTGAAGCTTTCTTT. Supplemented by reference TRBV5-1 and TRBJ1-1, the full variable domain reads KAGVTQTPRYLIKTRGQQVTLSCSPISGHRSVSWYQQTPGQGLQFLFEYFSETQRNKGNFPGRFSGRQFSNSRSEMNVSTLELGDSALYLCASSLGGNTEAFFGQGTRLTVV.

The V and J genes are TRBV29-1 and TRBJ2-5; TRBD1 matches 9 bases. Trimming took 7 bases from V and 5 from J; bases not matched to a gene: 5. Germline loops: CDR1 SQVTM, CDR2 ANQGSEA. This CDR3 has 12 residues. The CDR3 DNA follows: TGCAGCGCCATTACAGGGGGCGAGACCCAGTACTTC. Translation gives CSAITGGETQYF. Drawing the rest from reference TRBV29-1 and TRBJ2-5, the complete variable domain is SAVISQKPSRDICQRGTSLTIQCQVDSQVTMMFWYRQQPGQSLTLIATANQGSEATYESGFVIDKFPISRPNLTFSTLTVSNMSPEDSSIYLCSAITGGETQYFGPGTRLLVL.

The chain employs TRBV27 and TRBJ2-5, with 13 bases identical to TRBD2. Germline lookup yields CDR1 MNHEY and CDR2 SMNVEV (reference sequence). The CDR3 is 15 amino acids. After removal of 5 bases from V and 5 bases from J, the junction contained 5 bases not matched to a gene. As DNA, the CDR3 is TGTGCCAGCAGTAGACTAGCGGGAGGTGGGGAGACCCAGTACTTC. Translation: CASSRLAGGGETQYF.

J is TRBJ1-2 and V is TRBV14; D ambiguous. The CDR3 extends over 16 amino acids. Looked up from germline, CDR1 is SGHDN and CDR2 is FVKESK. Trimming removed 2 bases at V and 1 base at J, with 14 bases between. The CDR3 nucleotides read TGTGCCAGCAGCCAACACAACCGACGAGATAACTATGGCTACACCTTC. Translated, it gives CASSQHNRRDNYGYTF. The full variable domain, its missing parts supplied by reference TRBV14 and TRBJ1-2, is EAGVTQFPSHSVIEKGQTVTLRCDPISGHDNLYWYRRVMGKEIKFLLHFVKESKQDESGMPNNRFLAERTGGTYSTLKVQPAELEDSGVYFCASSQHNRRDNYGYTFGSGTRLTVV.